This T cell receptor (beta chain) emerged from a study of T cell responses to AZD1222 COVID-19 vaccine. The CDR3 contains 12 residues. V was cut by 3 bases and J by 5 bases, with 5 bases left in between. Produced via immunoSEQ multiplex PCR; TCRdb's table is partial and in-frame only. The sample includes more than 75,000 clones, about 90% of them seen just once. The sequenced sample was peripheral blood, obtained on day 0 of AZD1222 vaccination. V and J are TRBV12-3 or TRBV12-4 and TRBJ1-5; D call uncertain. The receptor was isolated from an adult in good health. CDR3 sequence: CASSFSDQPQHF. The CDR3 DNA is TGTGCCAGCAGTTTTTCAGATCAGCCCCAGCATTTT.